This T cell receptor beta chain was recovered during a study of circulating CD8 cells and anti-PD-1 response in melanoma. This clonotype counts as hyperexpanded (1% or more). Its specificity is not known. Using roughly 15 ng of total RNA, TCR libraries were made with the QIAseq Immune Repertoire TCR panel. TCRdb re-analysed the reads in MiXCR, keeping a single row per CDR3 protein. The sample carries around 500 distinct CDR3 sequences, approximately 12% recorded once. Notes on the study in general: Replicates were generally not done for experiments. Diversity ranked highest in DNEG and lowest in TIGIT subsets.

Four subsets defined by PD-1 and/or TIGIT were sorted from live CD3+CD8+TCRalphabeta+ cells. Trimming removed 1 base from V and 8 bases from J, with 7 bases in between. The CDR3 covers 12 residues. Germline V gene sequence: CDR1 SGHTA, CDR2 FQGNSA. Sequencing used CD8+ T cells from PBMCs, obtained at baseline or after one month of anti-PD-1 therapy (not recorded which). This clonotype was obtained from a human donor with melanoma. The J gene is TRBJ2-3, the V gene TRBV7-2; unclear D gene. CDR3: CASSLDLGTQYF. The CDR3, as DNA: TGTGCCAGCAGCTTAGACTTGGGTACGCAGTATTTT.